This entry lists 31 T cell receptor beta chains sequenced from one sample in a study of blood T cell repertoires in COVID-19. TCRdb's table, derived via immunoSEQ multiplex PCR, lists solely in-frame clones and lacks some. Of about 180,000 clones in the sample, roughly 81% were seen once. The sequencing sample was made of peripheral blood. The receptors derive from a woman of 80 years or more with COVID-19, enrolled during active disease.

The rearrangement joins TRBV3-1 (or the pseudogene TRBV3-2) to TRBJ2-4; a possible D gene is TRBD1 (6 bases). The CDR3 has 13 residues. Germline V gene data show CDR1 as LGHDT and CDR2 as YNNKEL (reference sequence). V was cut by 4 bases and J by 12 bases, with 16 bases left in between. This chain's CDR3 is CASSRRDNGNQYF. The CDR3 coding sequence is TGTGCCAGCAGCCGAAGGGACAACGGGAATCAGTACTTC.

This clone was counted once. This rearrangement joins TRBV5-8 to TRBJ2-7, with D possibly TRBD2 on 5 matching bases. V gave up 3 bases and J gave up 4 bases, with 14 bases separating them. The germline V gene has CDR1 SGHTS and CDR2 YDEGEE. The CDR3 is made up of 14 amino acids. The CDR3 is CASSSRAGGYEQYF. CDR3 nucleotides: TGTGCCAGCAGCTCTAGGGCAGGAGGTTACGAGCAGTACTTC.

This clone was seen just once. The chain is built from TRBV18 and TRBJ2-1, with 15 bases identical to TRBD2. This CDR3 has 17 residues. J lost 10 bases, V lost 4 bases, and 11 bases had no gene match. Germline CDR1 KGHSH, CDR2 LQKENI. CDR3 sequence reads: CASSRGRTSGGAFEQFF. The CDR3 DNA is TGTGCCAGCTCACGCGGCCGGACTAGCGGGGGGGCTTTCGAGCAGTTCTTC.

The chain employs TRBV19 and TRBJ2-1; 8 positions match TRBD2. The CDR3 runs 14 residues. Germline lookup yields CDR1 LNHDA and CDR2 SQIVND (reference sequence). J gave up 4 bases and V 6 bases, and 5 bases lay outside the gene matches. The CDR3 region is CASRVGGGYNEQFF. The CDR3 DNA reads TGTGCCAGTAGAGTCGGCGGGGGGTACAATGAGCAGTTCTTC.

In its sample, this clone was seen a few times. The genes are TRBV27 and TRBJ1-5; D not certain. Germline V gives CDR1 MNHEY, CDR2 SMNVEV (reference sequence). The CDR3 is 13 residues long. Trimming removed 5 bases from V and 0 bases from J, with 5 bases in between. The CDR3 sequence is CASSTFSNQPQHF. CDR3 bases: TGTGCCAGCAGTACTTTTAGCAATCAGCCCCAGCATTTT.

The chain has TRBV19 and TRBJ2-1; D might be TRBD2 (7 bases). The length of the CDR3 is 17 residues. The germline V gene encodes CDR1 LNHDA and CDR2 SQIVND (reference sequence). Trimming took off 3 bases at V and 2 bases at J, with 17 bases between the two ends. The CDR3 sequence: CASSMRGLIVTYNEQFF. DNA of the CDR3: TGTGCCAGTAGTATGCGGGGGCTTATCGTTACCTACAATGAGCAGTTCTTC.

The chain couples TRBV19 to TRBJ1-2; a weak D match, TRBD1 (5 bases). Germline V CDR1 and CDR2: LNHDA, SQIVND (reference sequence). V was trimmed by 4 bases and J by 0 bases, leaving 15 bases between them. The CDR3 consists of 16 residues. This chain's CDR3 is CASSTRSRAPNYGYTF. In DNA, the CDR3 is TGTGCCAGTAGTACGCGGAGCAGGGCACCTAACTATGGCTACACCTTC.

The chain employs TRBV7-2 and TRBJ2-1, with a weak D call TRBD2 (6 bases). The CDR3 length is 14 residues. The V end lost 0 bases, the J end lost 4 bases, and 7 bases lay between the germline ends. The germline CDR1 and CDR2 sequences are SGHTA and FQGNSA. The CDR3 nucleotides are TGTGCCAGCAGCTTAGCTGGGGGGTACAATGAGCAGTTCTTC. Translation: CASSLAGGYNEQFF.

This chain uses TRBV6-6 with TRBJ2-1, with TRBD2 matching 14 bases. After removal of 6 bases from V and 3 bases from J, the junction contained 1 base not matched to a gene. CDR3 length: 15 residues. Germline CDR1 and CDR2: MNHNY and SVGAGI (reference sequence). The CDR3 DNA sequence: TGTGCCAGCAGGGGACTAGCGGGAGACTACAATGAGCAGTTCTTC. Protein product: CASRGLAGDYNEQFF.

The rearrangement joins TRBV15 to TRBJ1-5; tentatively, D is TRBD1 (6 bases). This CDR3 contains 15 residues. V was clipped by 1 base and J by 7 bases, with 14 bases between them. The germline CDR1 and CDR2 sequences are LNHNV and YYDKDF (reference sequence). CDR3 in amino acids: CATSRGGRGSQPQHF. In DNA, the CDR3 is TGTGCCACCAGCAGAGGTGGCAGGGGTTCGCAGCCCCAGCATTTT.

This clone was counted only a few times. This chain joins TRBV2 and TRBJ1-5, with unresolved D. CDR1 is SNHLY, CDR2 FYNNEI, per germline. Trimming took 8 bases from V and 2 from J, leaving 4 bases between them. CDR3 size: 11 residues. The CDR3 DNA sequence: TGTGCCAGCGGAGGCAATCAGCCCCAGCATTTT. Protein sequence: CASGGNQPQHF.

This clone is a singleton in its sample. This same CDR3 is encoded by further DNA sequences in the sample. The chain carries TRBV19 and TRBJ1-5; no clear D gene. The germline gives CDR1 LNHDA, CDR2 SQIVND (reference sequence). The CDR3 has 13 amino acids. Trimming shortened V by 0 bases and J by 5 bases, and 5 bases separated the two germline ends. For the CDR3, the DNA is TGTGCCAGTAGTATAGATCGTGATCAGCCCCAGCATTTT. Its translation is CASSIDRDQPQHF. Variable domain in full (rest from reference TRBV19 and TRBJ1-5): DGGITQSPKYLFRKEGQNVTLSCEQNLNHDAMYWYRQDPGQGLRLIYYSQIVNDFQKGDIAEGYSVSREKKESFPLTVTSAQKNPTAFYLCASSIDRDQPQHFGDGTRLSIL.

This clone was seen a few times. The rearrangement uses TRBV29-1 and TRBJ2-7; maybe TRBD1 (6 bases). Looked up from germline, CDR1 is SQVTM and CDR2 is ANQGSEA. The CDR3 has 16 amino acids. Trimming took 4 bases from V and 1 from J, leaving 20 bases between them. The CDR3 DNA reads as TGCAGCGTTGTGGGCAGGGGCCGAGGTTTGTCCTACGAGCAGTACTTC. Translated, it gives CSVVGRGRGLSYEQYF.

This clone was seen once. The CDR3: CASSLRQGGYGYTF. As DNA, the CDR3 is TGCGCCAGCAGCTTGAGACAGGGGGGCTATGGCTACACCTTC. The J gene is TRBJ1-2, the V gene TRBV5-1; the match to TRBD1 covers 9 bases. V lost 1 base, J lost 4 bases, and 2 bases stayed unmatched. The CDR3 consists of 14 residues. Germline values: CDR1 SGHRS, CDR2 YFSETQ.

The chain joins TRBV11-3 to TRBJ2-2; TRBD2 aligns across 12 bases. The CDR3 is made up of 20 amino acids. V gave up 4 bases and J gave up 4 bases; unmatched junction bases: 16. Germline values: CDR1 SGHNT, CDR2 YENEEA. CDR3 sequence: CASSSRNFTSGGSGTGELFF. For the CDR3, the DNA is TGTGCCAGCAGCTCCAGAAACTTTACTAGCGGGGGGTCGGGCACCGGGGAGCTGTTTTTT. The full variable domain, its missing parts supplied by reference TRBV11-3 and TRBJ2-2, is EAGVVQSPRYKIIEKKQPVAFWCNPISGHNTLYWYLQNLGQGPELLIRYENEEAVDDSQLPKDRFSAERLKGVDSTLKIQPAELGDSAVYLCASSSRNFTSGGSGTGELFFGEGSRLTVL.

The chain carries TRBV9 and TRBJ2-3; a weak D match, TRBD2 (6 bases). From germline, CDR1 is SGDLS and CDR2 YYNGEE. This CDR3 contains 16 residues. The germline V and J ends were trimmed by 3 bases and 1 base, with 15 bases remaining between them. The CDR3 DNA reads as TGTGCCAGCAGCGAGCACCGGGAGCACGGCACAGATACGCAGTATTTT. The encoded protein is CASSEHREHGTDTQYF.

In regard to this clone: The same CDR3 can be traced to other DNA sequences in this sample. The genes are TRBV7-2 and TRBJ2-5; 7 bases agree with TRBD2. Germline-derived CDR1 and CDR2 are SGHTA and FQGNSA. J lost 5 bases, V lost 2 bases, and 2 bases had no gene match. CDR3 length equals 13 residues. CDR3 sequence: CASSLLGGETQYF. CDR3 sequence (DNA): TGTGCCAGCAGCTTATTGGGGGGGGAGACCCAGTACTTC.

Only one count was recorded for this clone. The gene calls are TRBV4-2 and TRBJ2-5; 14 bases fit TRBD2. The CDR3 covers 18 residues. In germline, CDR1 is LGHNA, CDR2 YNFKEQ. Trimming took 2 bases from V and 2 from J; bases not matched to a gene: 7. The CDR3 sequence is CASSQPGLAGAYQETQYF. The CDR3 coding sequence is TGTGCCAGCAGCCAACCGGGACTAGCGGGGGCTTATCAAGAGACCCAGTACTTC.

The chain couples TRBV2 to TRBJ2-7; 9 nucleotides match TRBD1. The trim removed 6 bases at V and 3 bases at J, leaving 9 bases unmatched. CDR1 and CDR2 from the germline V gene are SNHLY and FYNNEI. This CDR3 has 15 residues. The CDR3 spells CASSPDRGDYYEQYF. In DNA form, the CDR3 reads TGTGCCAGCAGCCCGGACAGGGGTGATTACTACGAGCAGTACTTC.

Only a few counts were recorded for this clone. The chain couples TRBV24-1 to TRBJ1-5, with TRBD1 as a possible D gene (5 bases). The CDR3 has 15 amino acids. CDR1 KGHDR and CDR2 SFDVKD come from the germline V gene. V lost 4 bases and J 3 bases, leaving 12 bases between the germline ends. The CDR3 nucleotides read TGTGCCACCAGTGAGGGTACAGGTACCAATCAGCCCCAGCATTTT. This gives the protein CATSEGTGTNQPQHF.

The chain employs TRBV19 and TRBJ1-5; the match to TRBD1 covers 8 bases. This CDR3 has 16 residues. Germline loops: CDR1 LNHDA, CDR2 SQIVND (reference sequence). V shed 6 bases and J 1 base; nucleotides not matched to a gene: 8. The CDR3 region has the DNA TGTGCCAGTAGAGTAACAGGGGGAGGCAGCAATCAGCCCCAGCATTTT. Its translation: CASRVTGGGSNQPQHF.

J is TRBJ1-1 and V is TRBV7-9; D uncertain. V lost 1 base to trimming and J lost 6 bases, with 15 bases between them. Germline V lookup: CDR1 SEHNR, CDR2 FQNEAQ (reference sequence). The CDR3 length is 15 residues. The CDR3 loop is CASSLGAGIMAEAFF. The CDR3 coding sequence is TGTGCCAGCAGCTTAGGGGCGGGGATTATGGCTGAAGCTTTCTTT.

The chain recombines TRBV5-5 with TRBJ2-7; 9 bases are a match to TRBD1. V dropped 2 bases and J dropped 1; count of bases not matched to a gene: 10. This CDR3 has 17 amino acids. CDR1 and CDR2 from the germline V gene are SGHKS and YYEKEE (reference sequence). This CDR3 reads CASSLRGDRAPSYEQYF. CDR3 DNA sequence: TGTGCCAGCAGCTTAAGGGGGGACAGGGCCCCTTCCTACGAGCAGTACTTC.

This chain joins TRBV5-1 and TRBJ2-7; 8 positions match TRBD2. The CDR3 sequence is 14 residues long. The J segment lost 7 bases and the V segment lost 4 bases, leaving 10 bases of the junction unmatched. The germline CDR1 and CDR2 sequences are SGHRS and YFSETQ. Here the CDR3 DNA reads TGCGCCAGCAGCCAGGGACTAGACCCCAGGGAGCAGTACTTC. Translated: CASSQGLDPREQYF.

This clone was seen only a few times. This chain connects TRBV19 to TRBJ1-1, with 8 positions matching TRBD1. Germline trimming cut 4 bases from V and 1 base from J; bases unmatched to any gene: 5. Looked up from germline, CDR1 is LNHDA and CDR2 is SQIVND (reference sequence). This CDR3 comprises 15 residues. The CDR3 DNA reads TGTGCCAGTAGTACGGACAGGGTTACGAACACTGAAGCTTTCTTT. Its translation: CASSTDRVTNTEAFF. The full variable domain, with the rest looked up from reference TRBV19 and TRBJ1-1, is DGGITQSPKYLFRKEGQNVTLSCEQNLNHDAMYWYRQDPGQGLRLIYYSQIVNDFQKGDIAEGYSVSREKKESFPLTVTSAQKNPTAFYLCASSTDRVTNTEAFFGQGTRLTVV.

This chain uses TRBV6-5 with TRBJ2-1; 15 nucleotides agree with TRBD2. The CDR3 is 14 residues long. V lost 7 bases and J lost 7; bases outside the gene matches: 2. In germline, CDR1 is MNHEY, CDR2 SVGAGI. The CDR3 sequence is CASTGLAGGNEQFF. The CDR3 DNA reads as TGTGCCAGCACCGGACTAGCGGGAGGGAATGAGCAGTTCTTC.

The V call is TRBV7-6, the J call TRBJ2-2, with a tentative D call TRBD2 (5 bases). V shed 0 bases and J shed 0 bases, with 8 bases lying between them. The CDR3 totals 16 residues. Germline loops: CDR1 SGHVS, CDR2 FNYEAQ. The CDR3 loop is CASSLATGTNTGELFF. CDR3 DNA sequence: TGTGCCAGCAGCTTAGCGACGGGAACGAACACCGGGGAGCTGTTTTTT.

The CDR3 loop is CASSFGTSADNEQFF. The CDR3 DNA reads TGTGCCAGCAGCTTCGGGACTAGCGCTGACAATGAGCAGTTCTTC. The V call is TRBV5-8, the J call TRBJ2-1; 10 bases align to TRBD2. V lost 2 bases, J lost 5 bases, and 4 bases stayed unmatched. Germline V gene lookup returns CDR1 SGHTS and CDR2 YDEGEE. The CDR3 has 15 amino acids.

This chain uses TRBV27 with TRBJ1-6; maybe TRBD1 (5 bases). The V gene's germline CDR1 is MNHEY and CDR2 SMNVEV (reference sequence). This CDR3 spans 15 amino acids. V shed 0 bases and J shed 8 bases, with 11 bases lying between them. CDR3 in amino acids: CASSLSGRVDSPLHF. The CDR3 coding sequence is TGTGCCAGCAGTTTATCGGGGCGTGTGGATTCACCCCTCCACTTT.

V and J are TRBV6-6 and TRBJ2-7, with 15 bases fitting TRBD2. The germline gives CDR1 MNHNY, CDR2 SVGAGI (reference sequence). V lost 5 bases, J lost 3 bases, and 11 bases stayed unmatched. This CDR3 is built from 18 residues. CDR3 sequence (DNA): TGTGCCAGCAGTCCAGGACTAGCGGGAGGGCCTTGGGACTACGAGCAGTACTTC. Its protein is CASSPGLAGGPWDYEQYF.

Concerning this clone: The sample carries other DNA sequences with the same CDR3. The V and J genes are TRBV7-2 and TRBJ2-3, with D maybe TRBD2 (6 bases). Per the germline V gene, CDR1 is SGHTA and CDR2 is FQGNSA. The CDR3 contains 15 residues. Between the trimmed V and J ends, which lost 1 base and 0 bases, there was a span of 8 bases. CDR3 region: CASSLVGGSTDTQYF. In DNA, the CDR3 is TGTGCCAGCAGCTTAGTTGGGGGGAGCACAGATACGCAGTATTTT.